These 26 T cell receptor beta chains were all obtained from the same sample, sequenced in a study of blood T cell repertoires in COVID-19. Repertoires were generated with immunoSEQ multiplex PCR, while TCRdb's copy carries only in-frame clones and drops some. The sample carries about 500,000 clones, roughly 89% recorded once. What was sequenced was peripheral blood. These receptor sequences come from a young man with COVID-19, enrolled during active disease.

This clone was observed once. The CDR3 region is CASGPGTGNTEAFF. CDR3 sequence (DNA): TGTGCCAGCGGTCCCGGGACAGGGAACACTGAAGCTTTCTTT. The V and J genes are TRBV27 and TRBJ1-1, with 8 bases matching TRBD1. This CDR3 has 14 amino acids. The ends lost 8 bases at V and 1 base at J; junction bases unmatched: 6. CDR1 and CDR2 from the germline V gene are MNHEY and SMNVEV (reference sequence).

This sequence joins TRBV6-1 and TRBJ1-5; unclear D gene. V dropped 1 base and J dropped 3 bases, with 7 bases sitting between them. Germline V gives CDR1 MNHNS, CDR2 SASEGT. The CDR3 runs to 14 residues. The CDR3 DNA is TGTGCCAGCAGTGAAGTGCAGTTCAATCAGCCCCAGCATTTT. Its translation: CASSEVQFNQPQHF.

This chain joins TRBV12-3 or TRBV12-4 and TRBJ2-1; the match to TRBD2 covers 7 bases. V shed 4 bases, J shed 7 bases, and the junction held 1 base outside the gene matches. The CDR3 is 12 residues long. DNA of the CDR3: TGTGCCAGCAGTTGGGGGGGGAATGAGCAGTTCTTC. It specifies CASSWGGNEQFF.

In DNA form, the CDR3 reads TGTGCCAGCAGCCAGGGTCAGGTCAAGCAGTACTTC. Translation gives CASSQGQVKQYF. The rearrangement joins TRBV3-1 (or the pseudogene TRBV3-2) to TRBJ2-7; D unresolved. The CDR3 contains 12 residues. Deletions cut 3 bases from V and 8 bases from J, with 11 bases between. Germline-derived CDR1 and CDR2 are LGHDT and YNNKEL (reference sequence).

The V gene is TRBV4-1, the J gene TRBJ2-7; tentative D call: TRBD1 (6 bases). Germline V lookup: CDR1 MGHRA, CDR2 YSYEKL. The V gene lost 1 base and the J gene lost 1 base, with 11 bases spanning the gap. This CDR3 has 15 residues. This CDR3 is CASSQVPQGSYEQYF. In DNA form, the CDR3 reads TGCGCCAGCAGCCAAGTTCCGCAGGGGTCCTACGAGCAGTACTTC.

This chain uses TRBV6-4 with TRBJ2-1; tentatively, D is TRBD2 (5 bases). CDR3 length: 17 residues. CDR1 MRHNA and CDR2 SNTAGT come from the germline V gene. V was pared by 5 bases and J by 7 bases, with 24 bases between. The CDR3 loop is CASSLGSRLGLPNEQFF. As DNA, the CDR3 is TGTGCCAGCAGTTTAGGGAGTCGATTAGGACTTCCTAATGAGCAGTTCTTC.

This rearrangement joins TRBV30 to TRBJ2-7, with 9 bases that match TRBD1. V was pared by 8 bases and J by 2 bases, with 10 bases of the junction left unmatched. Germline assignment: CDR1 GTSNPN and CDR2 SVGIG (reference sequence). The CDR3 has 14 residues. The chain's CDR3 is CAVGPGQGTYEQYF. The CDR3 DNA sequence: TGTGCCGTAGGTCCGGGACAGGGAACCTACGAGCAGTACTTC. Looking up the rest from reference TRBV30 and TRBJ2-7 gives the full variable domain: SQTIHQWPATLVQPVGSPLSLECTVEGTSNPNLYWYRQAAGRGLQLLFYSVGIGQISSEVPQNLSASRPQDRQFILSSKKLLLSDSGFYLCAVGPGQGTYEQYFGPGTRLTVT.

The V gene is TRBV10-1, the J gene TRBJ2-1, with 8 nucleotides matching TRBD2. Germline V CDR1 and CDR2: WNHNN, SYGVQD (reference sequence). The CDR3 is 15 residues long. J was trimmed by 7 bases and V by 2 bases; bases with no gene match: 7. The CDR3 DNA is TGCGCCAGCAGTGAGACGGTAGCGGGGTGGAATGAGCAGTTCTTC. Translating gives CASSETVAGWNEQFF.

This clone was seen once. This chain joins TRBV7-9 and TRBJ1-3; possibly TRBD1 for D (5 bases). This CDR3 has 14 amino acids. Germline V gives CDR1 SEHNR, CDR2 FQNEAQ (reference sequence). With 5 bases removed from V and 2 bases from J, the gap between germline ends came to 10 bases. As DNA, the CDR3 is TGTGCCAGCAGCGGAGGGGTCGCTGGAAACACCATATATTTT. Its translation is CASSGGVAGNTIYF.

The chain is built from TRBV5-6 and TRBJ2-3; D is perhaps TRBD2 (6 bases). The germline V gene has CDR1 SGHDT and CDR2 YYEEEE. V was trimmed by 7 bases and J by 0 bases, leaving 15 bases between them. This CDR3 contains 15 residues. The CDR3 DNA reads TGTGCCAGCCGCCGCGGGACCCGCAGCACAGATACGCAGTATTTT. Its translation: CASRRGTRSTDTQYF.

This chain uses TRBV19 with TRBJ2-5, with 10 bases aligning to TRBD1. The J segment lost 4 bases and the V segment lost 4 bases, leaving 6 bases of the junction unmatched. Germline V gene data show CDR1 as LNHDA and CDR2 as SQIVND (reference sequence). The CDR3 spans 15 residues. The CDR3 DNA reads TGTGCCAGTAGTACCTCGGACAGGGGGAGAGAGACCCAGTACTTC. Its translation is CASSTSDRGRETQYF.

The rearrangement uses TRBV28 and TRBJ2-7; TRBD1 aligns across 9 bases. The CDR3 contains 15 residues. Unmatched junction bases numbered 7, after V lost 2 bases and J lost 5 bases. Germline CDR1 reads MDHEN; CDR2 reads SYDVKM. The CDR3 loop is CASSLTGGGQDEQYF. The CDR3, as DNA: TGTGCCAGCAGTTTAACAGGGGGCGGTCAAGACGAGCAGTACTTC. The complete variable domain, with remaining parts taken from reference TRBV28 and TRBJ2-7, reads DVKVTQSSRYLVKRTGEKVFLECVQDMDHENMFWYRQDPGLGLRLIYFSYDVKMKEKGDIPEGYSVSREKKERFSLILESASTNQTSMYLCASSLTGGGQDEQYFGPGTRLTVT.

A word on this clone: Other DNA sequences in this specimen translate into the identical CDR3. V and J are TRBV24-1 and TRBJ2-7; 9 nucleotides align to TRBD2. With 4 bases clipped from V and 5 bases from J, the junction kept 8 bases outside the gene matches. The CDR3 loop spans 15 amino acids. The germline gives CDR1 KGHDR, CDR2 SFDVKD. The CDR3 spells CATSDASGKPHEQYF. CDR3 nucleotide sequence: TGTGCCACCAGTGACGCTAGCGGGAAACCCCACGAGCAGTACTTC.

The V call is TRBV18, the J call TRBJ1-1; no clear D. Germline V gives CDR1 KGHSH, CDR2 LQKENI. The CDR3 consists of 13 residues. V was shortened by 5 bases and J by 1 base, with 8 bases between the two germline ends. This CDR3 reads CASSAQKNTEAFF. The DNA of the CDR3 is TGTGCCAGCTCAGCCCAGAAGAACACTGAAGCTTTCTTT.

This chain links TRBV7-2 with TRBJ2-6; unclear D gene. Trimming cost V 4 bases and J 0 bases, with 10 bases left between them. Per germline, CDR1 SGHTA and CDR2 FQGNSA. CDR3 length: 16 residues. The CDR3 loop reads CASSSMSSSGANVLTF. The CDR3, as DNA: TGTGCCAGCAGCTCTATGAGTAGCTCTGGGGCCAACGTCCTGACTTTC.

The CDR3 sequence: CASSLGTGSYEQYF. The CDR3 DNA sequence: TGTGCCAGCAGCTTAGGCACCGGCTCCTACGAGCAGTACTTC. The chain combines TRBV7-2 with TRBJ2-7; D unresolved. Germline CDR1 is SGHTA and CDR2 is FQGNSA. The ends were cut back, 1 base at V and 0 bases at J, with 7 bases in the middle. The CDR3 totals 14 residues.

CDR3 sequence: CASILKTTGGYEQYF. DNA of the CDR3: TGTGCCAGCATCCTCAAGACGACAGGTGGCTACGAGCAGTACTTC. The chain joins TRBV28 to TRBJ2-7, with D tentatively TRBD1 (6 bases). CDR3 length: 15 amino acids. Looked up from germline, CDR1 is MDHEN and CDR2 is SYDVKM. V lost 7 bases and J lost 3, with 19 bases in between.

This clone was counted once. As DNA, the CDR3 is TGTGCCAGCAGCATACCAACAGGGAACACTGAAGCTTTCTTT. Protein product: CASSIPTGNTEAFF. This chain links TRBV5-4 with TRBJ1-1, with D possibly being TRBD1 (5 bases). Trimming removed 4 bases from V and 1 base from J, with 11 bases in between. Germline V gives CDR1 SGHNT, CDR2 YYREEE (reference sequence). CDR3 size: 14 residues.

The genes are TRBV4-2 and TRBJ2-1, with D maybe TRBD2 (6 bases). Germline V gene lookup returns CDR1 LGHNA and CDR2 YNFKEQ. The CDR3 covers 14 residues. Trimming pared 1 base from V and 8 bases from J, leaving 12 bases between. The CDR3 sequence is CASSQGGDHDEQFF. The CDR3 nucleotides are TGTGCCAGCAGCCAAGGGGGGGACCATGATGAGCAGTTCTTC.

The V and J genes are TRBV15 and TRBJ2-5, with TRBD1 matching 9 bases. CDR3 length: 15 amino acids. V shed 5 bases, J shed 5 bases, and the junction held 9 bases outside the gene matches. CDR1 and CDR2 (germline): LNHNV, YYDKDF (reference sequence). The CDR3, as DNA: TGTGCCACCAGCCCCTCCGGGACAGGGATGGAGACCCAGTACTTC. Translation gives CATSPSGTGMETQYF.

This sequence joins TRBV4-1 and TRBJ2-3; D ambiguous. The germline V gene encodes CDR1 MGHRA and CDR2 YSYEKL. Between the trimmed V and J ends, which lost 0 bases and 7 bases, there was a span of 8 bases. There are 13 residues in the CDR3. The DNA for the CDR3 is TGCGCCAGCAGCCAAGATTGGCGGAATACGCAGTATTTT. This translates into CASSQDWRNTQYF.

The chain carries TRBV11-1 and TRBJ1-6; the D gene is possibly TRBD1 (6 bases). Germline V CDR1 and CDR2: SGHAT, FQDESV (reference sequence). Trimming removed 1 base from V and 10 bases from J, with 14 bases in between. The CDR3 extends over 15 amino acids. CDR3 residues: CASSLDSGGRSPLHF. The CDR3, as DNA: TGTGCCAGCAGCTTAGATTCCGGGGGGCGCTCACCCCTCCACTTT. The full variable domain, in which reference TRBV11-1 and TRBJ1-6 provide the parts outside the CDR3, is EAEVAQSPRYKITEKSQAVAFWCDPISGHATLYWYRQILGQGPELLVQFQDESVVDDSQLPKDRFSAERLKGVDSTLKIQPAELGDSAMYLCASSLDSGGRSPLHFGNGTRLTVT.

The DNA for the CDR3 is TGCGCCAGCAGCCAAGTAACAGGGAACTATGGCTACACCTTC. It encodes CASSQVTGNYGYTF. The chain has TRBV4-1 and TRBJ1-2; perhaps TRBD1 as D (6 bases). Germline CDR1 reads MGHRA; CDR2 reads YSYEKL. Trimming left V 1 base short and J 2 bases short, with 8 bases between. The CDR3 is 14 residues long.

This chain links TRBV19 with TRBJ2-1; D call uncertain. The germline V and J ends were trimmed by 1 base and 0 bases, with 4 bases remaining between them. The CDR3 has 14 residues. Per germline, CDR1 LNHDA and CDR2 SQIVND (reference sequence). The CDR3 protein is CASSIANSYNEQFF. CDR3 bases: TGTGCCAGTAGTATAGCTAACTCCTACAATGAGCAGTTCTTC.

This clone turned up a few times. CDR3 protein: CASSQDRGTEAFF. In nucleotides, the CDR3 is TGTGCCAGCAGCCAAGATCGGGGGACTGAAGCTTTCTTT. The chain is built from TRBV14 and TRBJ1-1, with a possible D match to TRBD1 (5 bases). This CDR3 region has 13 residues. Germline CDR1 and CDR2: SGHDN and FVKESK. With 0 bases removed from V and 5 bases from J, the gap between germline ends came to 7 bases. Filled out from reference TRBV14 and TRBJ1-1, the complete variable domain reads EAGVTQFPSHSVIEKGQTVTLRCDPISGHDNLYWYRRVMGKEIKFLLHFVKESKQDESGMPNNRFLAERTGGTYSTLKVQPAELEDSGVYFCASSQDRGTEAFFGQGTRLTVV.

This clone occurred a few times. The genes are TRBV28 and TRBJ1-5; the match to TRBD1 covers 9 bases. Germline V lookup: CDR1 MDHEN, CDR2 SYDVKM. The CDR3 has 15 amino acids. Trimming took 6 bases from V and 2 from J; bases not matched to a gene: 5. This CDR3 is CASSSGQGRNQPQHF. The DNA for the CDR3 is TGTGCCAGCAGCTCAGGACAGGGGCGCAATCAGCCCCAGCATTTT. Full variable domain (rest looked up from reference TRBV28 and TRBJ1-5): DVKVTQSSRYLVKRTGEKVFLECVQDMDHENMFWYRQDPGLGLRLIYFSYDVKMKEKGDIPEGYSVSREKKERFSLILESASTNQTSMYLCASSSGQGRNQPQHFGDGTRLSIL.